This TCR beta chain is from a study of PD-L1 blockade in urothelial cancer. Overall study: Patients, treated from about 2014 onward, received atezolizumab 1,200 mg intravenously every 3 weeks. Blood analyses occurred 3 weeks (second dose) and 6 weeks post treatment start. Researchers found blood samples held a median of roughly 140,000 T cells.

Each PCR had synthetic TCR analog templates added to it as a spike-in. Repertoires were generated with immunoSEQ multiplex PCR, while TCRdb's copy carries only in-frame clones and drops some. The sample has about 23,000 clones, around 91% seen once; the top ten hold 11%. Germline-derived CDR1 and CDR2 are SNHLY and FYNNEI. This CDR3 has 13 amino acids. After removal of 8 bases from V and 6 bases from J, the junction contained 7 bases not matched to a gene. Time point denoted: peripheral blood 6 weeks after treatment start. This receptor was taken from a woman aged 60 to 75 with urothelial cancer. Sample: PBMCs, taken around atezolizumab (anti-PD-L1) treatment. The V gene is TRBV2, the J gene TRBJ2-7; 10 bases align to TRBD2. The CDR3 protein is CASCGTSVCEQYF. The CDR3 nucleotides are TGTGCCAGCTGTGGGACTAGCGTCTGCGAGCAGTACTTC. Together with reference TRBV2 and TRBJ2-7, the CDR3 gives the full variable domain: EPEVTQTPSHQVTQMGQEVILRCVPISNHLYFYWYRQILGQKVEFLVSFYNNEISEKSEIFDDQFSVERPDGSNFTLKIRSTKLEDSAMYFCASCGTSVCEQYFGPGTRLTVT.